These 19 T cell receptor beta chains came from one sample sequenced in a study of cytomegalovirus exposure and HLA in healthy donors. PCR primers comprised 60 Vbeta and 13 Jbeta primers. Profiling relied on immunoSEQ multiplex PCR, and the TCRdb table lists in-frame clones only, not all of them. The sample comprises approximately 91,000 clones, approximately 77% of which are singletons, and over 9% rests with the top ten. The sample comprised PBMCs. The receptor source for this set is a human donor in good health.

The chain uses TRBV27 and TRBJ2-1, with D possibly TRBD2 on 6 matching bases. The CDR3 totals 14 residues. V lost 3 bases, J lost 3 bases, and 9 bases lay in between. The germline V gene has CDR1 MNHEY and CDR2 SMNVEV (reference sequence). CDR3 protein: CASSFSGDYNEQFF. The CDR3 DNA follows: TGTGCCAGCAGTTTTAGCGGAGACTACAATGAGCAGTTCTTC.

V usage is TRBV4-2 and J usage is TRBJ2-1; 8 bases are shared with TRBD2. The CDR3 has 16 amino acids. The V gene end was trimmed by 4 bases and the J gene end by 2 bases; junction bases not matched to a gene: 7. Germline values: CDR1 LGHNA, CDR2 YNFKEQ. The CDR3 region has the DNA TGTGCCAGCAGCCCACAGCGGGAGTTGGCCTACAATGAGCAGTTCTTC. The encoded protein is CASSPQRELAYNEQFF.

The gene calls are TRBV6-5 and TRBJ2-2, with 10 bases aligning to TRBD2. The CDR3 is 15 residues long. Germline lookup yields CDR1 MNHEY and CDR2 SVGAGI. J gave up 7 bases and V 6 bases, and 8 bases lay outside the gene matches. The CDR3 sequence is CASRRTSGVGGELFF. In nucleotides, the CDR3 is TGTGCCAGCAGACGAACTAGCGGGGTTGGCGGGGAGCTGTTTTTT.

A few counts support this clone. The chain is built from TRBV7-8 and TRBJ2-1; 13 positions match TRBD2. The CDR3 has 16 amino acids. Germline values: CDR1 SGHVS, CDR2 FQNEAQ. V shed 1 base, J shed 15 bases, and the junction held 12 bases outside the gene matches. The CDR3 region has the DNA TGTGCCAGCAGCTTAGGTGTGGGGACTAGCGGGACTTCGGGGTTCTTC. Residues: CASSLGVGTSGTSGFF.

Concerning this clone: Other DNA sequences from this sample encode an identical CDR3 as well. The chain carries TRBV2 and TRBJ2-2; TRBD1 agrees at 10 bases. Germline V gene data show CDR1 as SNHLY and CDR2 as FYNNEI. There are 18 residues in the CDR3. V was clipped by 11 bases and J by 6 bases; unmatched bases: 21. CDR3 in amino acids: CAGGPGLGTGETAGELFF. CDR3 nucleotides: TGTGCCGGAGGACCAGGCCTGGGGACAGGGGAAACGGCCGGGGAGCTGTTTTTT.

The chain carries TRBV5-4 and TRBJ2-7; D is unresolved. Germline V lookup: CDR1 SGHNT, CDR2 YYREEE (reference sequence). The V and J ends lost 3 bases and 6 bases respectively, with 16 bases between them. The CDR3 loop spans 14 amino acids. This CDR3 reads CASSSKISAREQYF. The CDR3 DNA follows: TGTGCCAGCAGCTCCAAAATCAGCGCTCGCGAGCAGTACTTC.

This chain connects TRBV28 to TRBJ2-3, with D possibly matching TRBD2 (6 bases). This CDR3 contains 13 residues. Germline V gene lookup returns CDR1 MDHEN and CDR2 SYDVKM. Trimming stripped 7 bases from V and 1 base from J, with 9 bases between. CDR3: CASTWGGTDTQYF. As DNA, the CDR3 is TGTGCCAGCACCTGGGGGGGCACAGATACGCAGTATTTT.

This chain joins TRBV7-3 and TRBJ2-5; D is possibly TRBD2 (5 bases). The CDR3 length is 13 residues. Germline CDR1 and CDR2: SGHTA and FQGTGA. Trimming cost V 3 bases and J 5 bases, with 10 bases left between them. As DNA, the CDR3 is TGTGCCAGCAGCTTGGAGAGGGAGGAGACCCAGTACTTC. The encoded protein is CASSLEREETQYF.

The rearrangement joins TRBV19 to TRBJ2-3; maybe TRBD2 (5 bases). The CDR3 is 15 residues long. Germline V CDR1 and CDR2: LNHDA, SQIVND (reference sequence). V gave up 1 base and J gave up 2 bases, with 10 bases separating them. CDR3 amino acids: CASSIAAGTTDTQYF. CDR3 bases: TGTGCCAGTAGTATAGCGGCGGGCACCACAGATACGCAGTATTTT.

The genes are TRBV2 and TRBJ2-3; 7 bases align to TRBD2. This CDR3 contains 14 residues. CDR1 SNHLY and CDR2 FYNNEI come from the germline V gene. The J segment lost 0 bases and the V segment lost 7 bases, leaving 4 bases of the junction unmatched. DNA for the CDR3: TGTGCCAGCACTGGCGGGGGAAGCACAGATACGCAGTATTTT. It codes for CASTGGGSTDTQYF.

The J gene is TRBJ1-1, the V gene TRBV5-4; perhaps TRBD1 as D (6 bases). V lost 4 bases to trimming and J lost 2 bases, with 12 bases between them. The CDR3 totals 14 residues. Germline CDR1 SGHNT, CDR2 YYREEE (reference sequence). In DNA, the CDR3 is TGTGCCAGCAGCCCCCCGGACAGAAACACTGAAGCTTTCTTT. This gives the protein CASSPPDRNTEAFF.

The chain employs TRBV9 and TRBJ1-5; D unclear. V gave up 0 bases and J gave up 6 bases, with 10 bases separating them. Germline CDR1 reads SGDLS; CDR2 reads YYNGEE. This CDR3 comprises 14 residues. The CDR3 DNA is TGTGCCAGCAGCGTAGTGGCAGATACTCAGCCCCAGCATTTT. It translates to CASSVVADTQPQHF. The variable domain in full, with the rest retrieved from reference TRBV9 and TRBJ1-5, is DSGVTQTPKHLITATGQRVTLRCSPRSGDLSVYWYQQSLDQGLQFLIQYYNGEERAKGNILERFSAQQFPDLHSELNLSSLELGDSALYFCASSVVADTQPQHFGDGTRLSIL.

CDR3 amino acids: CASSLSSHYNEQFF. The CDR3 DNA reads TGTGCCAGCAGCTTAAGTAGCCACTACAATGAGCAGTTCTTC. The J gene is TRBJ2-1, the V gene TRBV7-9; D not resolved. The CDR3 is 14 residues long. Deletions cut 2 bases from V and 3 bases from J, with 8 bases between. CDR1 and CDR2 (germline): SEHNR, FQNEAQ (reference sequence).

The chain is built from TRBV7-8 and TRBJ2-7; a weak D match, TRBD2 (5 bases). CDR1 is SGHVS, CDR2 FQNEAQ, per germline. The CDR3 has 15 amino acids. V lost 1 base to trimming and J lost 0 bases, with 10 bases between them. CDR3 region: CASSLDAGSSYEQYF. The CDR3 DNA is TGTGCCAGCAGCTTAGACGCGGGTAGCTCCTACGAGCAGTACTTC.

This clone was seen a single time. The chain couples TRBV27 to TRBJ2-1, with a possible D match to TRBD1 (8 bases). Germline V CDR1 and CDR2: MNHEY, SMNVEV (reference sequence). CDR3 size: 18 residues. The ends were cut back, 0 bases at V and 9 bases at J, with 24 bases in the middle. The CDR3, as DNA: TGTGCCAGCAGTTTATCGCCCCTCCTGGACAGGGAGGGAGGTGAGCAGTTCTTC. Translating it yields CASSLSPLLDREGGEQFF.

The rearrangement links TRBV5-1 to TRBJ1-4; D remains ambiguous. Per germline, CDR1 SGHRS and CDR2 YFSETQ. The CDR3 covers 15 residues. Trimming shortened V by 6 bases and J by 0 bases, and 12 bases separated the two germline ends. The CDR3 sequence is CASNWGDATNEKLFF. Written as DNA, the CDR3 is TGCGCCAGCAACTGGGGAGATGCAACTAATGAAAAACTGTTTTTT.

The chain has TRBV7-2 and TRBJ2-5, with TRBD2 matching over 13 bases. The V gene's germline CDR1 is SGHTA and CDR2 FQGNSA. CDR3 length: 16 residues. J was trimmed by 5 bases and V by 10 bases; bases with no gene match: 13. The CDR3 sequence is CATTGLAGLEGETQYF. The CDR3 nucleotides read TGTGCCACCACGGGACTAGCGGGATTGGAGGGGGAGACCCAGTACTTC.

This clone has more than one count but fewer than ten. The J gene is TRBJ2-2, the V gene TRBV7-7; 10 bases agree with TRBD2. The CDR3 loop spans 15 amino acids. After removal of 5 bases from V and 2 bases from J, the junction contained 2 bases not matched to a gene. The germline CDR1 and CDR2 sequences are SSHAT and FNYEAQ (reference sequence). For the CDR3, the DNA is TGTGCCAGCAGCGCTAGCGGGAGTAACACCGGGGAGCTGTTTTTT. Translating gives CASSASGSNTGELFF.

This chain joins TRBV9 and TRBJ2-7; TRBD2 aligns across 8 bases. Germline CDR1 reads SGDLS; CDR2 reads YYNGEE. Germline trimming cut 0 bases from V and 4 bases from J; bases unmatched to any gene: 6. The CDR3 totals 15 residues. Written as DNA, the CDR3 is TGTGCCAGCAGCGTAGCACAGCGGGGGTCTTACGAGCAGTACTTC. Translating gives CASSVAQRGSYEQYF.